The source of this T cell receptor beta chain is a study of neoadjuvant anti-PD-1 for oral cavity cancer. Study observations and caveats: Higher pretreatment Treg/Th17 ratios tracked higher pretreatment blood clonality. TCR analyses covered only a few patients per response group.

Blood cells were analyzed directly, without culture or expansion. The CDR3 loop spans 15 amino acids. In germline, CDR1 is SGDLS, CDR2 YYNGEE. V was clipped by 0 bases and J by 4 bases, with 11 bases between them. The data were produced by immunoSEQ multiplex PCR, yet TCRdb's version contains in-frame clones alone and is incomplete. The sample lists approximately 32,000 clones; around nine tenths were seen once. This clone was counted only a few times. The antigen is undetermined. This clonotype was sampled from a person aged 40 to 85 with oral cavity squamous cell carcinoma. This specimen was PBMCs, taken before nivolumab (anti-PD-1) treatment. This chain links TRBV9 with TRBJ2-1; possible D gene TRBD2, 5 bases. CDR3 loop: CASSVGGLKYNEQFF. The DNA for the CDR3 is TGTGCCAGCAGCGTAGGAGGACTTAAGTACAATGAGCAGTTCTTC. Full variable domain (missing parts from reference TRBV9 and TRBJ2-1): DSGVTQTPKHLITATGQRVTLRCSPRSGDLSVYWYQQSLDQGLQFLIQYYNGEERAKGNILERFSAQQFPDLHSELNLSSLELGDSALYFCASSVGGLKYNEQFFGPGTRLTVL.